The clone carrying this TCR beta chain was detected many times. There were TCR beta CDR3 regions amplified from RNA transcripts. HTBI primers were used for first-round RT-PCR of the TCR CDR3. In TCRdb, the multiplex PCR reads were re-called with MiXCR into one record per CDR3 protein. The data show around 280,000 distinct CDR3 sequences, around 15% seen once. The sample belongs to a study of T cells in Graves' hyperthyroidism and ophthalmopathy. Newly diagnosed patients aged 18 to 65 had hyperthyroidism of under 2 months' duration. Pregnant or lactating patients were excluded, as were those with uncontrolled infection or other autoimmune disease. Fresh peripheral blood, 9.5 to 10 ml of it, supplied the PBMCs. V lost 1 base to trimming and J lost 3 bases; unmatched junction nucleotides: 6. The germline V gene encodes CDR1 DFQATT and CDR2 SNEGSKA (reference sequence). This CDR3 contains 15 residues.

The source is a woman in her forties with Graves' hyperthyroidism. Material for sequencing was blood. The chain is built from TRBV20-1 and TRBJ2-3; TRBD2 agrees at 8 bases. The CDR3 DNA follows: TGCAGTGCTAGAGGGGAACTAGCGGCGACAGATACGCAGTATTTT. It yields the protein CSARGELAATDTQYF.